Listed here are 16 T cell receptor beta chains from one sample, sequenced in a study of human T cells and chemical hapten exposure. One entry per CDR3 protein, called by TCRdb with MiXCR from the RACE reads. The data contain 120,000 or so distinct CDR3 sequences, about 13% of them singletons. Time point here: pre-sensitization, week 0. Indicated treatment: therapeutic diphenylcyclopropenone sensitization with weekly scalp DPC. Specimen: whole blood, collected in connection with sensitization to the hapten diphenylcyclopropenone (DPC). Receptors were obtained from a woman in her late teens or twenties with alopecia areata. Some clones in this sample may be carry-over from other donors' samples.

This clonotype has just one count. V and J are TRBV4-1 and TRBJ1-5; D uncertain. The CDR3 covers 13 residues. The germline V and J ends were trimmed by 0 bases and 6 bases, with 6 bases remaining between them. Germline CDR1 MGHRA, CDR2 YSYEKL. The CDR3 is CASSQDTAQPQHF. The CDR3 bases are TGCGCCAGCAGCCAAGATACAGCTCAGCCCCAGCATTTT.

This rearrangement joins TRBV5-5 to TRBJ1-1; 7 bases fit TRBD1. Losses at the gene ends were 2 bases for V and 0 bases for J; bases not matched to a gene: 7. The germline V gene has CDR1 SGHKS and CDR2 YYEKEE (reference sequence). The CDR3 spans 16 residues. CDR3 nucleotide sequence: TGTGCCAGCAGCTTCCGCCCCGACAGGGTGAACACTGAAGCTTTCTTT. This translates into CASSFRPDRVNTEAFF. Full variable domain (missing parts from reference TRBV5-5 and TRBJ1-1): DAGVTQSPTHLIKTRGQQVTLRCSPISGHKSVSWYQQVLGQGPQFIFQYYEKEERGRGNFPDRFSARQFPNYSSELNVNALLLGDSALYLCASSFRPDRVNTEAFFGQGTRLTVV.

This clonotype was counted at least ten times. This chain's CDR3 is CASSFGRTGLHEQFF. In nucleotides, the CDR3 is TGTGCCAGCAGTTTCGGAAGAACGGGGCTTCATGAGCAGTTCTTC. The rearrangement joins TRBV12-3 or TRBV12-4 to TRBJ2-1; D could derive from TRBD1 or TRBD2 (5 bases each). The CDR3 has 15 amino acids. The V end was cut by 3 bases, the J end by 8 bases, with 17 bases between.

This clonotype turned up a few times. The CDR3 region has the DNA TGTGCCATCAGTCCAGCTCCCGGGACACCTAAGCCCTATGGCTACACCTTC. It specifies CAISPAPGTPKPYGYTF. V is TRBV10-3 and J is TRBJ1-2; D may be TRBD1 (6 bases). V was trimmed by 5 bases and J by 4 bases, leaving 23 bases between them. Germline-derived CDR1 and CDR2 are ENHRY and SYGVKD. There are 17 residues in the CDR3.

The chain couples TRBV9 to TRBJ2-7; 9 bases are a match to TRBD1. The CDR3 is 15 amino acids. In germline, CDR1 is SGDLS, CDR2 YYNGEE. V lost 5 bases and J lost 2; bases outside the gene matches: 8. CDR3 sequence: CASSLTGTGTYEQYF. CDR3 DNA sequence: TGTGCCAGCAGTCTTACCGGGACAGGGACCTACGAGCAGTACTTC.

The V gene is TRBV5-6, the J gene TRBJ2-1; 7 bases match TRBD2. The CDR3 totals 14 residues. Losses at the gene ends were 0 bases for V and 14 bases for J; bases not matched to a gene: 11. Germline V gives CDR1 SGHDT, CDR2 YYEEEE. CDR3 DNA: TGTGCCAGCAGCTTGGGGAGACTAGCTGCACATGAGTTCTTC. It translates to CASSLGRLAAHEFF.

This clonotype was counted many times. CDR3 nucleotide sequence: TGTGCCAGCAGCTTAGGACTAGGGGGAAGCGATGAGCAGTTCTTC. This encodes CASSLGLGGSDEQFF. The rearrangement links TRBV5-6 to TRBJ2-1; maybe TRBD2 (7 bases). Deletions cut 2 bases from V and 8 bases from J, with 17 bases between. CDR3 size: 15 residues. From germline, CDR1 is SGHDT and CDR2 YYEEEE.

The table lists this clonotype with many counts. The chain carries TRBV29-1 and TRBJ2-5; D not resolved. This CDR3 is built from 12 residues. V was pared by 7 bases and J by 2 bases, with 11 bases between. Germline loops: CDR1 SQVTM, CDR2 ANQGSEA. This CDR3 reads CSERKQQETQYF. CDR3 nucleotides: TGCAGCGAACGGAAGCAACAAGAGACCCAGTACTTC.

In this sample, this clonotype turned up many times. The rearrangement uses TRBV12-5 and TRBJ2-7; maybe TRBD1 (7 bases). The germline gives CDR1 LGHNT, CDR2 FRNRAP. This CDR3 contains 14 residues. Trimming removed 4 bases at V and 3 bases at J, with 13 bases between. As DNA, the CDR3 is TGTGCTAGTGGTTCGGAGGGGGCCAGCTACGAGCAGTACTTC. This gives the protein CASGSEGASYEQYF. Using reference TRBV12-5 and TRBJ2-7 for the parts outside the CDR3, the full variable domain is DARVTQTPRHKVTEMGQEVTMRCQPILGHNTVFWYRQTMMQGLELLAYFRNRAPLDDSGMPKDRFSAEMPDATLATLKIQPSEPRDSAVYFCASGSEGASYEQYFGPGTRLTVT.

The CDR3 DNA is TGTGCCAGCAGCCCCGGCAGGGGGCAGTCCCTGGGGGCTTTCTTT. This encodes CASSPGRGQSLGAFF. The chain recombines TRBV6-2 or TRBV6-3 with TRBJ1-1; 8 bases fit TRBD1. J gave up 11 bases and V 6 bases, and 17 bases lay outside the gene matches. This CDR3 is built from 15 residues. Germline loops: CDR1 MNHEY, CDR2 SVGEGT.

This chain connects TRBV30 to TRBJ1-1; tentatively, D is TRBD1 (6 bases). From germline, CDR1 is GTSNPN and CDR2 SVGIG (reference sequence). V was cut by 4 bases and J by 1 base, with 22 bases left in between. The CDR3 length is 17 residues. The CDR3 region has the DNA TGTGCCTGGACTCATACCCAACAGGGACTCCGGAACACTGAAGCTTTCTTT. It encodes CAWTHTQQGLRNTEAFF.

V and J are TRBV9 and TRBJ2-2; D is ambiguous. This CDR3 is built from 11 residues. Trimming left V 0 bases short and J 9 bases short, with 3 bases between. Germline assignment: CDR1 SGDLS and CDR2 YYNGEE. The CDR3 loop is CASSVGRELFF. DNA for the CDR3: TGTGCCAGCAGCGTAGGGCGGGAGCTGTTTTTT.

Many counts were recorded for this clonotype. The chain carries TRBV25-1 and TRBJ2-1; TRBD1 matches 9 bases. The CDR3 is made up of 13 amino acids. V was clipped by 6 bases and J by 5 bases; unmatched bases: 2. Germline-derived CDR1 and CDR2 are MGHDK and SYGVNS. CDR3: CASRDRGNNEQFF. The CDR3 nucleotides read TGTGCCAGCAGGGACAGGGGTAACAATGAGCAGTTCTTC.

This chain links TRBV7-3 with TRBJ1-2; D is possibly TRBD1 (6 bases). The V gene's germline CDR1 is SGHTA and CDR2 FQGTGA. The CDR3 contains 15 residues. V lost 5 bases and J lost 2, with 15 bases in between. The CDR3 spells CASSQLTGSNYGYTF. CDR3 DNA: TGTGCCAGCAGCCAACTGACAGGTTCCAACTATGGCTACACCTTC.

CDR3 DNA sequence: TGCGCCAGCAGCCAAGCTTACCTTAGCGGGGGTGCTACGAGAATTACAGATACGCAGTATTTT. This translates into CASSQAYLSGGATRITDTQYF. The chain couples TRBV4-3 to TRBJ2-3; TRBD2 agrees at 9 bases. Germline lookup yields CDR1 LGHNA and CDR2 YSLEER. Unmatched junction bases numbered 20, after V lost 1 base and J lost 3 bases. The CDR3 extends over 21 amino acids.

This clonotype was recorded a few times. V and J are TRBV20-1 and TRBJ2-7, with TRBD2 as a possible D gene (5 bases). This CDR3 has 17 amino acids. Germline V gene data show CDR1 as DFQATT and CDR2 as SNEGSKA (reference sequence). V was clipped by 0 bases and J by 6 bases, with 24 bases between them. For the CDR3, the DNA is TGCAGTGCTAGAGACCCTAGCTTTCCCCCCGGTTCGCGCGAGCAGTACTTC. As protein: CSARDPSFPPGSREQYF.